This T cell receptor beta chain appears in the sequencing data of a study of identical twins. Trimming pared 0 bases from V and 2 bases from J, leaving 14 bases between. The CDR3 is 16 amino acids. Germline V CDR1 and CDR2: DFQATT, SNEGSKA (reference sequence). TCRdb reprocessed the 5' RACE reads via MiXCR and lists one record per CDR3 protein. The repertoire includes approximately 620,000 distinct CDR3 sequences, 8.6% of them detected once, and about 0.98% sits in the top ten. The donor group consisted entirely of healthy Caucasians. These sequences were also reported in another study, on yellow fever vaccine responses in identical twins. In that study: Twins' vaccine T cell responses reportedly seemed partly convergent and partly personalized.

The chain combines TRBV20-1 with TRBJ2-1; D gene unclear. The material sequenced was PBMCs. The clonotype originates from a woman aged 18-29 years in good health. The CDR3 bases are TGCAGTGCTAGAGATTTGCCTACCAAACCCTACAATGAGCAGTTCTTC. Its translation: CSARDLPTKPYNEQFF.